The T cell receptor beta chain under discussion was sequenced for a study of T cell changes during pregnancy in multiple sclerosis. The CDR3 runs 16 residues. Germline CDR1 reads SGHTA; CDR2 reads FQGNSA. V was trimmed by 4 bases and J by 5 bases, leaving 20 bases between them. Some clones are missing from TCRdb's copy, which holds only in-frame ones; the method was immunoSEQ multiplex PCR. The sample lists roughly 110,000 clones; roughly 90% were seen once. The specimen was peripheral blood, collected in the third trimester of pregnancy. The genes are TRBV7-2 and TRBJ1-2, with D unclear. The sequence was obtained from a female donor in good health, enrolled as a control in a pregnancy study. The CDR3 coding sequence is TGTGCCAGCAGCTCCTTGACCGGGGAACCTCTTTATGGCTACACCTTC. Amino acids: CASSSLTGEPLYGYTF. Full variable domain (remainder filled in from reference TRBV7-2 and TRBJ1-2): GAGVSQSPSNKVTEKGKDVELRCDPISGHTALYWYRQSLGQGLEFLIYFQGNSAPDKSGLPSDRFSAERTGGSVSTLTIQRTQQEDSAVYLCASSSLTGEPLYGYTFGSGTRLTVV.